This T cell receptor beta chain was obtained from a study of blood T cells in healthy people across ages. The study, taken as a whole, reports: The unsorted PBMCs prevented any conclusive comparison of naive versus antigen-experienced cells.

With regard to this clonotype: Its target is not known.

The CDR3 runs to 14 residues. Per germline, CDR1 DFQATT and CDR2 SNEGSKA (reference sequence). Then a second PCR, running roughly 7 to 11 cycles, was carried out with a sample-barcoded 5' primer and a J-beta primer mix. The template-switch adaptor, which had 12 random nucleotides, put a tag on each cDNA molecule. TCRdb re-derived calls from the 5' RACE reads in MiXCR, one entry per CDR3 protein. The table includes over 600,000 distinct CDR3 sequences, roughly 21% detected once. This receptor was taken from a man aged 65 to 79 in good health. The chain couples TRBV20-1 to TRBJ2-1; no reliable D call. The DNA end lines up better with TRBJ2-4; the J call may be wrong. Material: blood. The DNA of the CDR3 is TGCAGTGCTAGAGATGCCGAAGCCAAAAACATTCAGTACTTC. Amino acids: CSARDAEAKNIQYF.